The entry below gives a single TCR beta chain sequence along with its context. Its antigen is unidentified. The data were taken from a study of T cells in Graves' hyperthyroidism and ophthalmopathy. About the study: The blood sample was taken at first diagnosis, before treatment began.

Amplification of TCR beta CDR3 regions used RNA as the template. TCR CDR3 underwent first-round RT-PCR with the HTBI primer set. TCRdb redid the calling of the multiplex PCR reads with MiXCR, one entry per CDR3 protein. The table includes 270,000 or so distinct CDR3 sequences, 25% detected once. Together with thyroid ultrasound, orbital computed tomography, serum thyroxine and TRAb, clinical symptoms were used for diagnoses. This blood was taken when hyperthyroidism was first diagnosed, before any ophthalmopathy symptoms existed. Study observations and caveats: Appearing also in blood were most of the thyroid clonotypes expanded above 0.001.

What was sequenced was blood. The source of this sequence is a man between 40 and 49 years old with Graves' hyperthyroidism that later progressed to Graves' ophthalmopathy.

DNA of the CDR3: TGTGCCAGCAGCCCCGGGGGTAGCTATGGCTACGAGCAGTACTTC. Amino acid sequence: CASSPGGSYGYEQYF. The gene calls are TRBV6-1 and TRBJ2-7, with D possibly TRBD2 on 6 matching bases. The CDR3 has 15 residues. Germline loops: CDR1 MNHNS, CDR2 SASEGT. V shed 6 bases and J shed 3 bases, with 18 bases lying between them.